This T cell receptor beta chain was captured in a study of T cell responses to AZD1222 COVID-19 vaccine. This clone was detected once. Its target is not known. Using immunoSEQ multiplex PCR, the repertoire was profiled, and TCRdb retains in-frame clones only, with some absent. The data contain approximately 150,000 clones, approximately 90% of them singletons. The germline V gene has CDR1 SGHTA and CDR2 FQGNSA. CDR3 length: 16 amino acids. V shed 4 bases, J shed 7 bases, and the junction held 10 bases outside the gene matches. General observations from the study: Spike regions recognized by vaccine-associated CD4 TCRs spanned the protein, led by 160-218 and 743-854. Only five to seven AZD1222 recipients tested seropositive at baseline. Researchers took repertoire samples only after the peak T cell response had come.

This specimen was peripheral blood, taken 28 days after the second dose of the MenACWY control vaccine. The origin of this receptor is an adult who received the MenACWY meningococcal vaccine as a control. The chain uses TRBV7-2 and TRBJ1-6; TRBD1 aligns across 7 bases. DNA of the CDR3: TGTGCCAGCAGCTCAAGATCCGGGACAGCGAATTCACCCCTCCACTTT. The encoded protein is CASSSRSGTANSPLHF.